This T cell receptor beta chain emerged from a study of T cell responses to AZD1222 COVID-19 vaccine. Study-level findings and limits: Sampling captured repertoires only after the peak T cell response. The study reported that nearly half of spike-specific TCRs target unmutated variant regions.

Germline CDR1 MNHEY, CDR2 SVGAGI. The CDR3 length is 14 residues. Trimming stripped 3 bases from V and 7 bases from J, with 12 bases between. A word on this clone: The target antigen is unknown.

The assay was immunoSEQ multiplex PCR, and TCRdb's table has in-frame clones only and misses some. The sample shows around 130,000 clones, 90% of them seen only once. The chain is built from TRBV6-5 and TRBJ1-4; D might be TRBD1 (5 bases). The sample consisted of peripheral blood, taken 28 days after the second dose of the MenACWY control vaccine. This TCR was recovered from an adult who received the MenACWY meningococcal vaccine as a control. The CDR3 region is CASSYGRDGEKLFF. DNA of the CDR3: TGTGCCAGCAGTTATGGGAGGGACGGTGAAAAACTGTTTTTT.